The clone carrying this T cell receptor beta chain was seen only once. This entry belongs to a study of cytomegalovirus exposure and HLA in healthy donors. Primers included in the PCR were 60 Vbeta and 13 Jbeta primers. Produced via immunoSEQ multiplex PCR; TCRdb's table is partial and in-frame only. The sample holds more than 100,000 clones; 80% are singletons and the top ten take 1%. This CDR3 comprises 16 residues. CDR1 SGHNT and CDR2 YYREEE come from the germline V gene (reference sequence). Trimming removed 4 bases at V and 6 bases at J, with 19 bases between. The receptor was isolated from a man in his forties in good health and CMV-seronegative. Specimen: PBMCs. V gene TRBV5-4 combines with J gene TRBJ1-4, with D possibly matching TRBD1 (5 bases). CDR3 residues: CASSTGGVGRHEKLFF. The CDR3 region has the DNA TGTGCCAGCAGCACTGGGGGGGTCGGTAGGCATGAAAAACTGTTTTTT.